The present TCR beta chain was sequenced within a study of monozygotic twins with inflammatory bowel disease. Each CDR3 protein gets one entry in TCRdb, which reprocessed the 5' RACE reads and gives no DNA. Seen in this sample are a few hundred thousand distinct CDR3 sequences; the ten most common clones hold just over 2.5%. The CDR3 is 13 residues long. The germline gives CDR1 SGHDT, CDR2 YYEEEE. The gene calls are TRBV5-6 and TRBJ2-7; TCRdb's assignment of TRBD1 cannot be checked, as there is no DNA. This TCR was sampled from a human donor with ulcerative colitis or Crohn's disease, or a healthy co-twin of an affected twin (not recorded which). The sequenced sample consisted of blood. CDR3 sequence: CASSLGGSDEQYF.